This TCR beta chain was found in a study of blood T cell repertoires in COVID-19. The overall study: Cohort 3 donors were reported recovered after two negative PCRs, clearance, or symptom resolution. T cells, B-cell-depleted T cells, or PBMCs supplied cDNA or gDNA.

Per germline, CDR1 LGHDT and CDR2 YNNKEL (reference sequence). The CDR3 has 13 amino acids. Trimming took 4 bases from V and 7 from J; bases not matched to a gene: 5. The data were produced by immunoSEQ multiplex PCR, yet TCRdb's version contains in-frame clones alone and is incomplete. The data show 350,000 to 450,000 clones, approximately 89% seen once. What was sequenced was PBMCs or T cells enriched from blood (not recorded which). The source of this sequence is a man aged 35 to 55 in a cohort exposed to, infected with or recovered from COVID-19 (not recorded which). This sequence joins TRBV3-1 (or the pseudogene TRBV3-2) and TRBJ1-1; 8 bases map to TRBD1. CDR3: CASSLQGAGEAFF. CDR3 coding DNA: TGTGCCAGCAGCCTCCAGGGGGCAGGTGAAGCTTTCTTT.